Sequencing of this T cell receptor (beta chain) was carried out in a study of radiation and T cells in renal cell carcinoma. Study-level findings and limits: No pretreatment tumor biopsies were available for baseline clonotypes. Top tumor clonotypes rose in blood 2 weeks post-radiation, then contracted.

Time point defined: blood 4 weeks post-SBRT, at nephrectomy. Treatment denoted: 15 Gy SBRT to primary tumor, nephrectomy 4 weeks later. Nephrectomy followed 15 Gy stereotactic body radiation by 4 weeks. After SBRT, blood was collected at 2 and 4 weeks, plus baseline. This clone has a count of ten or more. Its antigen remains unknown. TCRdb's table, derived via immunoSEQ multiplex PCR, lists solely in-frame clones and lacks some. The sample carries 150,000 to 200,000 clones, about 87% recorded once. Germline assignment: CDR1 SEHNR and CDR2 FQNEAQ (reference sequence). Trimming cost V 5 bases and J 7 bases, with 15 bases left between them. The CDR3 loop spans 15 amino acids.

Sequencing was performed on blood, taken from a patient whose treatment included radiotherapy and nephrectomy. The gene calls are TRBV7-9 and TRBJ1-6; possible D gene TRBD1, 6 bases. The receptor was isolated from a woman aged 45 to 65 with renal cell carcinoma. CDR3: CASSDGTISNSPLHF. The DNA for the CDR3 is TGTGCCAGCAGCGATGGGACAATCAGCAATTCACCCCTCCACTTT.